This is a list of T cell receptor beta chains from one sample in a study of monozygotic twins with inflammatory bowel disease. TCRdb reprocessed the 5' RACE reads and stores each CDR3 protein as one record, lacking DNA. The sample spans about 380,000 distinct CDR3 sequences; the ten largest clones claim 2.6%. The specimen was blood. The receptors stem from a human donor with ulcerative colitis or Crohn's disease, or a healthy co-twin of an affected twin (not recorded which). Both conserved end residues are part of each CDR3.

j_call v_call cdr3_aa
TRBJ1-3 TRBV10-3 CAISLVSGNTIYF
TRBJ2-4 TRBV7-9 CASSFPGTELAKNIQYF
TRBJ1-1 TRBV5-1 CASSLGDRGTGAFF
TRBJ1-1 TRBV4-3 CASSQDGEILNTEAFF
TRBJ2-3 TRBV7-6 CASSEQRRITSTDTQYF
TRBJ2-7 TRBV20-1 CSAQSGTQSYEQYF
TRBJ1-5 TRBV12-3/TRBV12-4 CASSQGEGQPQHF
TRBJ2-7 TRBV13 CASSPTRGNSYEQYF
TRBJ1-3 TRBV29-1 CSVAGVGNTIYF
TRBJ2-6 TRBV3-1 CASSPLWSGANVLTF
TRBJ2-1 TRBV4-1 CASSQDPGRSYNEQFF
TRBJ1-2 TRBV5-4 CASTGEGTGFYGYTF
TRBJ1-6 TRBV5-6 CASSLIRAANNSPLHF
TRBJ1-3 TRBV6-5 CASSYSSGFGNTIYF
TRBJ1-1 TRBV6-5 CASSYMGIGTGSTEAFF
TRBJ2-1 TRBV30 CAWSGGARNEQFF
TRBJ2-7 TRBV5-5 CASNYGGTYEQYF
TRBJ2-7 TRBV2 CASLDGEYHYEQYF
TRBJ2-1 TRBV19 CASSIDGPNNEQFF
TRBJ2-7 TRBV7-9 CASSLVMGSYEQYF
TRBJ1-1 TRBV7-9 CASSLVSTTEAFF
TRBJ2-1 TRBV27 CASTLLAGGGPPNNEQFF
TRBJ1-5 TRBV12-3/TRBV12-4 CASSRTGYGNQPQHF
TRBJ1-6 TRBV6-2/TRBV6-3 CASSFRDPDGMPLHF
TRBJ2-5 TRBV5-6 CASSPPSGIQETQYF
TRBJ1-4 TRBV5-5 CASSSHPGATNEKLFF
TRBJ1-1 TRBV5-1 CASSLGGVEAFF
TRBJ1-1 TRBV29-1 CSGGGGTVNTEAFF
TRBJ2-3 TRBV7-8 CASSRGQGLISDTQYF
TRBJ1-6 TRBV30 CAWRGPDTRSPLHF
TRBJ2-5 TRBV7-9 CASSLVPGTREQTQYF
TRBJ2-7 TRBV5-1 CASSLTGGVIYEQYF
TRBJ2-7 TRBV30 CAWSVGTTLYEQYF
TRBJ1-2 TRBV5-1 CASSLIAGGGYGYTF
TRBJ1-5 TRBV28 CASSPTGDGLRPQHF
TRBJ2-7 TRBV14 CASSHQTLLAPYEQYF
TRBJ1-6 TRBV5-4 CASSLELGAPLHF
TRBJ1-1 TRBV30 CAWSGTVKNTEAFF
TRBJ1-4 TRBV12-3/TRBV12-4 CASSLRQNEKLFF
TRBJ1-2 TRBV19 CASTPPGQGIGYGYTF
TRBJ2-7 TRBV3-1 CASSQDFRNEQYF
TRBJ2-1 TRBV27 CASSFGDGVYNEQFF
TRBJ1-4 TRBV7-2 CASSLDRGSEKLFF